This TCR beta chain was found in a study of CD8+CD57+ T cells in acquired aplastic anemia. Profiling of TCR beta VDJ combinations and CDR3 sequences used genomic DNA as template. TCRdb called the reads again in MiXCR, with one record for every CDR3 protein. The data hold more than 250,000 distinct CDR3 sequences, with roughly 82% observed a single time. Germline V gives CDR1 SGHRS, CDR2 YFSETQ. This CDR3 comprises 14 residues. Sequenced patients had shown CD8+CD57+ cell expansion by flow cytometry. As concerns this clonotype: The junction departs from germline at one end; a sequencing error may be responsible.

The sample was sorted CD4+, CD8+, or CD8+CD57+ T cells (not recorded which) from PBMCs. The V and J genes are TRBV5-1 and TRBJ2-5; possibly TRBD2 for D (6 bases). The receptor was derived from a human donor with aplastic anemia. CDR3 nucleotide sequence: TGCGCCTACGACGTAGCGGCGTACCATGAGACCCAGTACTTC. Its protein product is CAYDVAAYHETQYF.